This passage covers 12 T cell receptor beta chains from one sample sequenced in a study of shared clonotypes between healthy human individuals (dated by TCRdb to 2020 to 2021). Library preparation used the immunoSEQ multiplex PCR assay. TCRdb provides this immuneACCESS table in a form limited to in-frame rearrangements. Some clones are lacking; in checked studies, under half of them reflect an unresolved V gene, and why the rest are absent is not known. For this sample there are approximately 500,000 clones; less than 85% appear just once. In total, the top ten clones hold over 10% of the sample. The material sequenced was PBMCs. The source of these receptors is a woman between 40 and 55 years old in good health. Some clones in this sample may be carry-over from other donors' samples.

V usage is TRBV23-1 and J usage is TRBJ2-7, with D possibly TRBD1 on 6 matching bases. TRBV23-1 is annotated as an ORF whose role is uncertain. Trimming left V 4 bases short and J 2 bases short, with 15 bases between. The CDR3 length is 15 residues. The CDR3 reads CASSLRAQGPYEQYF. Here the CDR3 DNA reads TGCGCCAGCAGTCTCCGGGCCCAGGGGCCCTACGAGCAGTACTTC.

This chain links TRBV27 with TRBJ2-1, with 14 bases matching TRBD2. With V trimmed by 5 bases and J by 8 bases, 11 bases remained unmatched. Germline V lookup: CDR1 MNHEY, CDR2 SMNVEV (reference sequence). The CDR3 is made up of 17 amino acids. CDR3 in amino acids: CASSQSGTSGSRHEQFF. CDR3 sequence (DNA): TGTGCCAGCAGTCAATCCGGGACTAGCGGGAGTCGCCATGAGCAGTTCTTC.

The CDR3 bases are TGCGCCAGCAGCGGACGGGACCGCACCTACGAGCAGTACTTC. This encodes CASSGRDRTYEQYF. The chain has TRBV5-1 and TRBJ2-7; D is tentatively TRBD1 or TRBD2 (5 bases each). This CDR3 has 14 amino acids. With 4 bases removed from V and 2 bases from J, the gap between germline ends came to 13 bases. Germline V gene lookup returns CDR1 SGHRS and CDR2 YFSETQ.

The chain links TRBV7-7 to TRBJ2-2, with TRBD2 matching 9 bases. The CDR3 extends over 17 amino acids. Trimming took 2 bases from V and 0 from J; bases not matched to a gene: 4. Germline V gene data show CDR1 as SSHAT and CDR2 as FNYEAQ (reference sequence). CDR3 residues: CASSLRAGGANTGELFF. As DNA, the CDR3 is TGTGCCAGCAGCTTACGGGCGGGAGGGGCGAACACCGGGGAGCTGTTTTTT.

This chain connects TRBV28 to TRBJ1-6; D is ambiguous. This CDR3 region has 14 residues. Germline CDR1 MDHEN, CDR2 SYDVKM. V lost 2 bases, J lost 5 bases, and 7 bases lay in between. CDR3 sequence: CASSLLTHNSPLHF. CDR3 nucleotides: TGTGCCAGCAGTTTACTCACTCATAATTCACCCCTCCACTTT.

This clone has only a few counts. The genes are TRBV6-1 and TRBJ2-7, with D perhaps TRBD2 (6 bases). V dropped 5 bases and J dropped 6 bases, with 11 bases sitting between them. CDR3 length: 12 residues. The V gene's germline CDR1 is MNHNS and CDR2 SASEGT. CDR3 DNA: TGTGCCAGCAGTTTTGGGGGGTTCGAGCAGTACTTC. It codes for CASSFGGFEQYF.

This clone was recorded a few times. The V and J genes are TRBV10-3 and TRBJ1-1; tentative D call: TRBD1 (6 bases). CDR1 and CDR2 (germline): ENHRY, SYGVKD. V was trimmed by 6 bases and J by 6 bases, leaving 20 bases between them. The CDR3 sequence is 15 residues long. The CDR3 DNA reads as TGTGCCATCAGATCGATGGGGGGGCAGGGCCCTGAAGCTTTCTTT. Its translation is CAIRSMGGQGPEAFF.

The rearrangement links TRBV30 to TRBJ1-1, with D hard to call. This CDR3 is 13 amino acids long. Germline V gene data show CDR1 as GTSNPN and CDR2 as SVGIG (reference sequence). Trimming removed 2 bases from V and 0 bases from J, with 7 bases in between. CDR3 DNA: TGTGCCTGGAGTTTAGGCATGAACACTGAAGCTTTCTTT. Its protein is CAWSLGMNTEAFF.

This chain connects TRBV6-1 to TRBJ2-7; 7 nucleotides match TRBD1. V gave up 8 bases and J gave up 0 bases; unmatched junction bases: 7. This CDR3 region has 14 residues. Per germline, CDR1 MNHNS and CDR2 SASEGT. CDR3 amino acids: CASFRDRGSYEQYF. Here the CDR3 DNA reads TGTGCCAGCTTCAGGGACAGAGGCTCCTACGAGCAGTACTTC.

This clone was observed a few times. The chain combines TRBV5-1 with TRBJ2-5, with 10 bases aligning to TRBD1. The CDR3 loop spans 15 amino acids. Germline loops: CDR1 SGHRS, CDR2 YFSETQ. Trimming took 3 bases from V and 4 from J; bases not matched to a gene: 6. The CDR3 region has the DNA TGCGCCAGCAGCTACATGACAGGGGGCGGAGAGACCCAGTACTTC. Protein: CASSYMTGGGETQYF.

The chain uses TRBV19 and TRBJ2-4; TRBD1 agrees at 12 bases. Germline assignment: CDR1 LNHDA and CDR2 SQIVND (reference sequence). This CDR3 is 16 amino acids long. Trimming cost V 8 bases and J 3 bases; bases outside gene matches: 8. The CDR3 loop reads CASGTGGQGGKNIQYF. The CDR3 DNA follows: TGTGCCAGTGGGACAGGGGGCCAGGGGGGCAAAAACATTCAGTACTTC.

The rearrangement uses TRBV6-1 and TRBJ1-4; tentatively, D is TRBD1 (5 bases). The CDR3 is 16 amino acids. Germline assignment: CDR1 MNHNS and CDR2 SASEGT. V lost 1 base, J lost 8 bases, and 17 bases lay in between. The CDR3 DNA reads as TGTGCCAGCAGTGAAGTTTCTCCGGGGGGAGGAGAAAAACTGTTTTTT. Translated, it gives CASSEVSPGGGEKLFF.